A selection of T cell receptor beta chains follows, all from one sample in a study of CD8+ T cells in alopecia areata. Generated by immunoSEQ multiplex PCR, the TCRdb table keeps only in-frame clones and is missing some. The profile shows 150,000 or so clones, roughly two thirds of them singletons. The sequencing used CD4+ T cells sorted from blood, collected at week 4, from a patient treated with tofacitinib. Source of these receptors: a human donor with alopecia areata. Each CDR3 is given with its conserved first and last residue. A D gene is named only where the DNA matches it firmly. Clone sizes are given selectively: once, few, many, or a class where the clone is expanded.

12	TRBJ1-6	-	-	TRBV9	TGTGCCAGCAGCGACCGTAATTCACCCCTCCACTTT	CASSDRNSPLHF
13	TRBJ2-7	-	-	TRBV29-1	TGCAGCGTTGCATCCGGAGAAGCCTACGAGCAGTACTTC	CSVASGEAYEQYF
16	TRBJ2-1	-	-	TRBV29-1	TGCAGCGTTCCATCTATCCGACTATTATCCTACAATGAGCAGTTCTTC	CSVPSIRLLSYNEQFF
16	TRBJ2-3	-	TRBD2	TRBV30	TGTGCCTGGAGCATAGAGGGACTAGCAAGCACAGATACGCAGTATTTT	CAWSIEGLASTDTQYF
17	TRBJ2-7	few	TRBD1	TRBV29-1	TGCAGCGTTGTAGGGGGCTGGGGCAGGGGGCCCCCCTACGAGCAGTACTTC	CSVVGGWGRGPPYEQYF
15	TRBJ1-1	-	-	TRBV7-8	TGTGCCAGCAGCCTGATCCGCGGGCCGAACACTGAAGCTTTCTTT	CASSLIRGPNTEAFF
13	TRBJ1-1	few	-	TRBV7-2	TGTGCCAGCAGCTTACGCTCGGGGTATGAAGCTTTCTTT	CASSLRSGYEAFF
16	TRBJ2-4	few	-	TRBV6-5	TGTGCCAGCAGTTACTCGGATAGGTTAGCCAAAAACATTCAGTACTTC	CASSYSDRLAKNIQYF
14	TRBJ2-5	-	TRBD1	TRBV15	TGTGCCACCATCTCGGGACAGGGGGACCAGACCCAGTACTTC	CATISGQGDQTQYF
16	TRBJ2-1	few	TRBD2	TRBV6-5	TGTGCCAGCAGTTACTCCTGGACTAGCGGGGTTGGGGAGCAGTTCTTC	CASSYSWTSGVGEQFF
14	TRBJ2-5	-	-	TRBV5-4	TGTGCCAGCAGCTTTTTTAGTGCCCAAGAGACCCAGTACTTC	CASSFFSAQETQYF
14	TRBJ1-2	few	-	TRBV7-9	TGTGCCAGCAGTACAGGGAAGAGGAACTATGGCTACACCTTC	CASSTGKRNYGYTF
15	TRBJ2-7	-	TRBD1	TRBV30	TGTGCCTGGAGGAGACAGGGGATTTCCAAGTACGAGCAGTACTTC	CAWRRQGISKYEQYF
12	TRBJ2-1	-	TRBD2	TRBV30	TGTGCCTGGCACCTCCCGGGGGGGGCATCATTCTTC	CAWHLPGGASFF
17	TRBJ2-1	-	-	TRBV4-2	TGTGCCAGCAGCCAAGAAGTGGCGGGGGCTGCCTACAATGAGCAGTTCTTC	CASSQEVAGAAYNEQFF
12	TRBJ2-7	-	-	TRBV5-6	TGTGCCAGCAGCAGGGACCTCCACGAGCAGTACTTC	CASSRDLHEQYF
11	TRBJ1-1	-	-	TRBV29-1	TGCAGCGTCGAGTGGGTCACTGAAGCTTTCTTT	CSVEWVTEAFF
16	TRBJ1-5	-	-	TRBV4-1	TGCGCCAGCAGCCAAGCCCTGCAATATAGCAATCAGCCCCAGCATTTT	CASSQALQYSNQPQHF
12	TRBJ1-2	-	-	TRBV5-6	TGTGCCAGCGCACCCCAGGGCAGGGCCTACACCTTC	CASAPQGRAYTF
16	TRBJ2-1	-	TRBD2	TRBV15	TGTGCCACCAGCAGGGTGGGGGGGACCTACCTTAATGAGCAGTTCTTC	CATSRVGGTYLNEQFF
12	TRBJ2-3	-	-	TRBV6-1	TGTGCCAGCAGTGAGGTCACAGATACGCAGTATTTT	CASSEVTDTQYF
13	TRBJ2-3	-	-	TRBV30	TGTGCCTGGAGTCCAGGGGTGCCAGATACGCAGTATTTT	CAWSPGVPDTQYF
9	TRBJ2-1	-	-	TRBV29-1	TGCAGCGTTGGCCCCCCGCAGTTCTTC	CSVGPPQFF
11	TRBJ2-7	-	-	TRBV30	TGTGCCTGGAGACAGGGCTACGAGCAGTACTTC	CAWRQGYEQYF
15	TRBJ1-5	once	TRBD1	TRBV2	TGTGCCAGCAGTTACCGGACAGGGATTAATCAGCCCCAGCATTTT	CASSYRTGINQPQHF
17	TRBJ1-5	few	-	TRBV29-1	TGCAGCGGGGGTCGGGGCCAGAAAGCACATAGCAATCAGCCCCAGCATTTT	CSGGRGQKAHSNQPQHF
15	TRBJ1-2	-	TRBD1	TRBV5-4	TGTGCCAGCAGCTTGCAAGGCAGGGGGAGCTATGGCTACACCTTC	CASSLQGRGSYGYTF
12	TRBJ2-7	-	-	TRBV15	TGTGCCACCAGCAGGGACATGGAAGAGCAGTACTTC	CATSRDMEEQYF
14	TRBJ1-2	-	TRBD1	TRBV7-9	TGTGCCAGCAGCTTCCCGGGACAGGGGTTTGGCTACACCTTC	CASSFPGQGFGYTF
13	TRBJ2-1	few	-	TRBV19	TGTGCCAGTAATCAGGGAAGCGACAATGAGCAGTTCTTC	CASNQGSDNEQFF
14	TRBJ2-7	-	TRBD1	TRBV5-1	TGCGCCAGCAGCTTGGGACAGGGGTACTACGAGCAGTACTTC	CASSLGQGYYEQYF
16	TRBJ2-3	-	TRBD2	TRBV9	TGTGCCAGCAGCGTAGGACGGGGGGGCGGCTCAGATACGCAGTATTTT	CASSVGRGGGSDTQYF
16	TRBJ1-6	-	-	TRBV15	TGTGCCACCAGCAGAGATCAGCGGGGACGGGGTTCACCCCTCCACTTT	CATSRDQRGRGSPLHF
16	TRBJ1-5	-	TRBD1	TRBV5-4	TGTGCCAGCAGCCGTATAGACAGGGGATGGGATCAGCCCCAGCATTTT	CASSRIDRGWDQPQHF
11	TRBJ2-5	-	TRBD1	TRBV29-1	TGCAGCGTTGGACAGGGGACGACCCAGTACTTC	CSVGQGTTQYF
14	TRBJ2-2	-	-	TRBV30	TGTGCCTGGAGCAGGGTGACTAACACCGGGGAGCTGTTTTTT	CAWSRVTNTGELFF
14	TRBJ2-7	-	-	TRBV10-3	TGTGCCATCAGTGAGAGGGACTCCGATAACGCGCAGTACTTC	CAISERDSDNAQYF
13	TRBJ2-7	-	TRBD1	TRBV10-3	TGTGCCATTGGGGCGGACAGGGGCTACGAGCAGTACTTC	CAIGADRGYEQYF
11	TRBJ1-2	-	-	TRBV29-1	TGCAGCGTTGAAGGGGTCGGGGGCTACACCTTC	CSVEGVGGYTF
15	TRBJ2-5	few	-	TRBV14	TGTGCCAGCAGCCAACCGACAGTGTACCAAGAGACCCAGTACTTC	CASSQPTVYQETQYF
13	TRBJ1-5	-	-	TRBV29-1	TGCAGCGCATCCGAGGGGAGCAATCAGCCCCAGCATTTT	CSASEGSNQPQHF
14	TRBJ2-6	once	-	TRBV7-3	TGTGCCAGCAGCTCCACCTCTGGGGCCAACGTCCTGACTTTC	CASSSTSGANVLTF